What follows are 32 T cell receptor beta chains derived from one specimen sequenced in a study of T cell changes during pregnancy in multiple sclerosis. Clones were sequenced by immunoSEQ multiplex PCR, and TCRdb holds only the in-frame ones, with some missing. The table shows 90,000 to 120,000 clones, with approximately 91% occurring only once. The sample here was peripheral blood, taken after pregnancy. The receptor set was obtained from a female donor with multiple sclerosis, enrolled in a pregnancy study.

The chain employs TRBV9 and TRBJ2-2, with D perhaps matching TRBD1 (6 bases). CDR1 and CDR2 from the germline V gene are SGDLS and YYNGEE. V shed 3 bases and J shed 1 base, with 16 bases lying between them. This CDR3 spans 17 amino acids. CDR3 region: CASSDPQRGRNTGELFF. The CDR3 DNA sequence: TGTGCCAGCAGCGACCCACAAAGGGGGAGGAACACCGGGGAGCTGTTTTTT.

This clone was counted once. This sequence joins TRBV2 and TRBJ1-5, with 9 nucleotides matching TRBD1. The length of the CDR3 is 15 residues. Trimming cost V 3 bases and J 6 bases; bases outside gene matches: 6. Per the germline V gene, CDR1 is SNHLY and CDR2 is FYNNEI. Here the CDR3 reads CASSEAQGAGQPQHF. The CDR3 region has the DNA TGTGCCAGCAGTGAGGCACAGGGGGCAGGTCAGCCCCAGCATTTT.

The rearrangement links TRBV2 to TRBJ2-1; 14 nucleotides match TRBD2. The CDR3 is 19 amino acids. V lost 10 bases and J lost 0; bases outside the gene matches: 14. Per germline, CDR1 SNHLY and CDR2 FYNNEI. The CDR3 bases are TGTGCCACCTTAGGGACTAGCGGGGGCGCACACAGCTCCTACAATGAGCAGTTCTTC. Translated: CATLGTSGGAHSSYNEQFF.

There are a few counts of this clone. CDR3 nucleotides: TGTGCCAGCAGCTTGAGTGGCCAAGCTAACTATGGCTACACCTTC. Protein sequence: CASSLSGQANYGYTF. V is TRBV5-5 and J is TRBJ1-2; D unresolved. V lost 1 base, J lost 0 bases, and 10 bases lay in between. This CDR3 is 15 amino acids long. Germline CDR1 reads SGHKS; CDR2 reads YYEKEE (reference sequence).

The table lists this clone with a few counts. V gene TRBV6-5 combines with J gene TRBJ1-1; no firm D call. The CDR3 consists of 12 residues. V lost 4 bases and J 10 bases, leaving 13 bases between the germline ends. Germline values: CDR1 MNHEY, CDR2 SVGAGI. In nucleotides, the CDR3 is TGTGCCAGCAGTTCACCCGGGAGAGGAGCTTTCTTT. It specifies CASSSPGRGAFF.

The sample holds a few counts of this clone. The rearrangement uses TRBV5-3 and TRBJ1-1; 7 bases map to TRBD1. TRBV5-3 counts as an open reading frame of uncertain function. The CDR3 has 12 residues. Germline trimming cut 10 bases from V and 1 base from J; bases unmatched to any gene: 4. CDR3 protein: CADDRENTEAFF. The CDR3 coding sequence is TGTGCCGACGACAGGGAGAACACTGAAGCTTTCTTT.

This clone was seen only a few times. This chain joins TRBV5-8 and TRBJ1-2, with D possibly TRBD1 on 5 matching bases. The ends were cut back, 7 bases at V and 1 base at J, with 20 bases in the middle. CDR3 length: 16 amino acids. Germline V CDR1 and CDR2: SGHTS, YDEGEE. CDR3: CASSTSNDRRNYGYTF. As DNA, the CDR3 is TGTGCCAGCTCGACCTCCAACGACAGACGTAACTATGGCTACACCTTC.

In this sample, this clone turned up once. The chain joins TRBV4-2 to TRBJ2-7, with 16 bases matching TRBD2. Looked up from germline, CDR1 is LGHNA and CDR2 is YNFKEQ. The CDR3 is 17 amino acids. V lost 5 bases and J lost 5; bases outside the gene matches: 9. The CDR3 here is CASSSTGLAGGPHEQYF. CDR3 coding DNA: TGTGCCAGCAGCAGTACGGGACTAGCGGGGGGGCCCCACGAGCAGTACTTC.

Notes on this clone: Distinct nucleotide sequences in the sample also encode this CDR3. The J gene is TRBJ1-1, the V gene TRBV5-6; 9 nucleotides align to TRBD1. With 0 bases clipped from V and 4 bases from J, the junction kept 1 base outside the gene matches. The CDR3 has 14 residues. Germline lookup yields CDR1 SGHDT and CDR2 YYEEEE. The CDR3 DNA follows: TGTGCCAGCAGCTTGGGACAGGGGGGCACTGAAGCTTTCTTT. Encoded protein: CASSLGQGGTEAFF.

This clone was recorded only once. CDR3 region: CASSPHRGFDPRHYGYTF. The CDR3 DNA reads TGTGCCAGCAGCCCGCACAGGGGTTTCGATCCGCGGCACTATGGCTACACCTTC. The chain has TRBV5-4 and TRBJ1-2; 7 bases agree with TRBD1. The V segment lost 4 bases and the J segment 3 bases; nucleotides outside the gene matches: 18. CDR3 length: 18 amino acids. Germline V gene data show CDR1 as SGHNT and CDR2 as YYREEE (reference sequence). Filled out from reference TRBV5-4 and TRBJ1-2, the complete variable domain reads ETGVTQSPTHLIKTRGQQVTLRCSSQSGHNTVSWYQQALGQGPQFIFQYYREEENGRGNFPPRFSGLQFPNYSSELNVNALELDDSALYLCASSPHRGFDPRHYGYTFGSGTRLTVV.

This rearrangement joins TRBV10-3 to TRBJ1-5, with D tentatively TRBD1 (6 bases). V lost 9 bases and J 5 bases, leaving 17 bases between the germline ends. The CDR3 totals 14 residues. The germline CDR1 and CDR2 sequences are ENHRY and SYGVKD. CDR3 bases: TGTGCCATAGGGGGACTGGGGGGGCATCAGCCCCAGCATTTT. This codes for CAIGGLGGHQPQHF.

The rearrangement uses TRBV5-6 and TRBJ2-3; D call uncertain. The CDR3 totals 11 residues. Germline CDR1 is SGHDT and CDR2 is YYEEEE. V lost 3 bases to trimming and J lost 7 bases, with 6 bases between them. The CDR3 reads CASSWLNTQYF. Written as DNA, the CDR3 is TGTGCCAGCAGCTGGCTGAATACGCAGTATTTT.

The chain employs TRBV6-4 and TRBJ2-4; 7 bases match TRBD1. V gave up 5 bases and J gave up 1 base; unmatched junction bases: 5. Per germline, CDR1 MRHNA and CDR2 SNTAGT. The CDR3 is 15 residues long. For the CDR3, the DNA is TGTGCCAGCAGTCTTCCGGGACAGGCCAAAAACATTCAGTACTTC. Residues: CASSLPGQAKNIQYF.

The CDR3 is CASSVRGGYEQFF. In DNA form, the CDR3 reads TGTGCCAGCAGTGTAAGAGGGGGCTATGAGCAGTTCTTC. The genes are TRBV6-1 and TRBJ2-1; 7 positions match TRBD1. Germline V lookup: CDR1 MNHNS, CDR2 SASEGT. V shed 4 bases and J 8 bases; nucleotides not matched to a gene: 5. The length of the CDR3 is 13 residues.

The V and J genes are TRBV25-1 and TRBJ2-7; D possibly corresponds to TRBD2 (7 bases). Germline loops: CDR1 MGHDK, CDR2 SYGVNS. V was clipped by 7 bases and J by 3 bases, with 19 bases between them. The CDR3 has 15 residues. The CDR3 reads CASNPGGAGDYEQYF. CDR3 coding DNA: TGTGCCAGCAACCCTGGGGGGGCGGGAGACTACGAGCAGTACTTC.

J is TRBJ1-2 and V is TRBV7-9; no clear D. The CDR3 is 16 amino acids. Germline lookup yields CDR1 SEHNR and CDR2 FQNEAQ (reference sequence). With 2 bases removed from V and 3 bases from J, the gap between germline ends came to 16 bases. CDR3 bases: TGTGCCAGCAGCTTACGGGGAGGCAGCGGGGACTATGGCTACACCTTC. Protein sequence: CASSLRGGSGDYGYTF.

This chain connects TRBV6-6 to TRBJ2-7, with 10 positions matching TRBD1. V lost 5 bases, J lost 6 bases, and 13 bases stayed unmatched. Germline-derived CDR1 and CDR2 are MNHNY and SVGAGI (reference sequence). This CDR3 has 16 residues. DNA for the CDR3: TGTGCCAGCAGTCTTACAACCGGGACAGGGGCAGGCGAGCAGTACTTC. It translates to CASSLTTGTGAGEQYF.

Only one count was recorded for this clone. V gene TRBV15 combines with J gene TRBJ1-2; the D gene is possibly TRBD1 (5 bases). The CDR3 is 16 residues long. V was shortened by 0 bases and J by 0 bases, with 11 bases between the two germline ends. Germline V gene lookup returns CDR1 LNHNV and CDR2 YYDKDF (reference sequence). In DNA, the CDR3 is TGTGCCACCAGCAGAGAGACAGCGAAAACTAACTATGGCTACACCTTC. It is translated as CATSRETAKTNYGYTF.

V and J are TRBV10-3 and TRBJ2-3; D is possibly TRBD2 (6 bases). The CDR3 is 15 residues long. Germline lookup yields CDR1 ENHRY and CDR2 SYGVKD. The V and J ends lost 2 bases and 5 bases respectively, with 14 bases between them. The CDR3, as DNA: TGTGCCATCAGTGAGCCCCAGGGAGGAAAAGATACGCAGTATTTT. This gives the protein CAISEPQGGKDTQYF.

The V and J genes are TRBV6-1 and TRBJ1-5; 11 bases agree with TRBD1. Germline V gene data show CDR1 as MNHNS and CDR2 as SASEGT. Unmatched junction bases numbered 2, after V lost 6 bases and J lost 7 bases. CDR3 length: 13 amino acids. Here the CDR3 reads CASRDRGHQPQHF. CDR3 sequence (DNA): TGTGCCAGCAGGGACAGGGGGCACCAGCCCCAGCATTTT.

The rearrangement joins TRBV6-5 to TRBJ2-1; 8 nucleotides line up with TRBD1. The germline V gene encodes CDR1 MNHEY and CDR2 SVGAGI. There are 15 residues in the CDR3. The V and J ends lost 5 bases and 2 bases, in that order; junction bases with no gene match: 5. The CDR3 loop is CASSTGTGTYNEQFF. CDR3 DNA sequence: TGTGCCAGCAGTACCGGGACAGGTACCTACAATGAGCAGTTCTTC.

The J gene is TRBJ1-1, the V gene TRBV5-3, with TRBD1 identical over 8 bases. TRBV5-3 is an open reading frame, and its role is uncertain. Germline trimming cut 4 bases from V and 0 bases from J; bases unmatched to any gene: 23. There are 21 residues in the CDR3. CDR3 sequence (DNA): TGTGCCAGAAGCACGAGGACAGGGCCCATGTCGAGGGGTCGAATGAACACTGAAGCTTTCTTT. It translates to CARSTRTGPMSRGRMNTEAFF.

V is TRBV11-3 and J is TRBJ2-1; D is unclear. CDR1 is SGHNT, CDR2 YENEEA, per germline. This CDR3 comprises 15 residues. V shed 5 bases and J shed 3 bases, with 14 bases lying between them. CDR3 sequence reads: CASSLTSQVYNEQFF. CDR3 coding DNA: TGTGCCAGCAGCCTCACCAGTCAGGTCTACAATGAGCAGTTCTTC.

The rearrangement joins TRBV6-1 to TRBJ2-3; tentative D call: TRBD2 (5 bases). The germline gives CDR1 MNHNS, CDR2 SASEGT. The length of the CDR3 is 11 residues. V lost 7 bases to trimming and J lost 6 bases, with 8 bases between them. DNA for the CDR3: TGTGCCAGCACGCGGGCGGATACGCAGTATTTT. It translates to CASTRADTQYF.

This CDR3 is CASSLFTGDKLFF. DNA for the CDR3: TGTGCCAGCAGTTTATTCACGGGGGACAAACTGTTTTTT. The genes are TRBV27 and TRBJ1-4, with D perhaps TRBD1 (5 bases). V was trimmed by 1 base and J by 11 bases, leaving 11 bases between them. Germline V gene sequence: CDR1 MNHEY, CDR2 SMNVEV (reference sequence). The CDR3 has 13 amino acids.

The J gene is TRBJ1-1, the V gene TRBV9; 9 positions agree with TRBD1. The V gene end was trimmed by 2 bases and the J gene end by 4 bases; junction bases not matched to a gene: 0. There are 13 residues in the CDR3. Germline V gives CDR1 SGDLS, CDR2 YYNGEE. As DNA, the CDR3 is TGTGCCAGCAGCGTGGACAGGGGCACTGAAGCTTTCTTT. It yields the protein CASSVDRGTEAFF.

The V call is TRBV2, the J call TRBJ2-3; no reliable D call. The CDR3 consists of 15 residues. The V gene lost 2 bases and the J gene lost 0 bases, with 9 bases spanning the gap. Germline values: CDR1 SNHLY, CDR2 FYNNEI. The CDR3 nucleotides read TGTGCCAGCAGTGAAACAGCAACGAGCACAGATACGCAGTATTTT. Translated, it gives CASSETATSTDTQYF.

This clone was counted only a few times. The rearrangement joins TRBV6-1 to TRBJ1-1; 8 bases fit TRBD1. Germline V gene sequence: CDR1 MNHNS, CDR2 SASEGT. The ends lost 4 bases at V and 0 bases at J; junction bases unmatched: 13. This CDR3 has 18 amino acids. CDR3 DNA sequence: TGTGCCAGCAGTGTAGGAGGAGGACAGGGCGCTATGAACACTGAAGCTTTCTTT. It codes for CASSVGGGQGAMNTEAFF.

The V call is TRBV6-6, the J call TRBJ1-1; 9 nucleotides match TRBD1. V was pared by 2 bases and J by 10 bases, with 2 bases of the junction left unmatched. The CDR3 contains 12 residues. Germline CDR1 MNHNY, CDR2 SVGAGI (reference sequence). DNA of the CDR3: TGTGCCAGCAGTTACCTGACAGGGGGAGCTTTCTTT. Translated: CASSYLTGGAFF.

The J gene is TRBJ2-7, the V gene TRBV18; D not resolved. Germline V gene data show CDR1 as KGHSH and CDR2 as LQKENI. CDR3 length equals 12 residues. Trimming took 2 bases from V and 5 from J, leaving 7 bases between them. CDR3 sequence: CASSPSPDEQYF. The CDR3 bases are TGTGCCAGCTCACCAAGCCCTGACGAGCAGTACTTC.

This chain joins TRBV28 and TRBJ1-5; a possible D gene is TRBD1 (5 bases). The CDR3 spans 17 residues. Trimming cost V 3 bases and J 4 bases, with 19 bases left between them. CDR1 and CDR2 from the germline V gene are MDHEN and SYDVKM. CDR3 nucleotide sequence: TGTGCCAGCAGTTTGGGCCACGGATCGGGGGGGAATCAGCCCCAGCATTTT. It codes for CASSLGHGSGGNQPQHF.

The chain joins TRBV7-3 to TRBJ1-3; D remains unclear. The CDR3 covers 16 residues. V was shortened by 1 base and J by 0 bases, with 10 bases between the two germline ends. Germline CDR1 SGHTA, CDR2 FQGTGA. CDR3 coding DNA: TGTGCCAGCAGCTTAAAACAGTTATACTCTGGAAACACCATATATTTT. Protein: CASSLKQLYSGNTIYF.